This T cell receptor beta chain was found in a study of shared clonotypes between healthy human individuals. The assay was immunoSEQ multiplex PCR, and TCRdb's table has in-frame clones only and misses some. The data show millions of clones, 90% to 95% seen once. For this clone: Its target is unknown.

The CDR3 has 15 residues. CDR1 SNHLY and CDR2 FYNNEI come from the germline V gene. The trim removed 8 bases at V and 1 base at J, leaving 6 bases unmatched. Notes on the study in general: Estimated clonotype richness was generally higher in naive than memory subsets.

Those who donated were healthy HIV-negative adults, with no recent acute infections or vaccinations reported. CD4+ cells yielded CD45RA+ naive and CD45RA-negative memory subsets. This TCR derives from a man younger than 30 in good health. The chain combines TRBV2 with TRBJ2-7; TRBD1 agrees at 12 bases. The sequenced sample consisted of naive CD4+ T cells sorted from blood. Subset of the sample: CD45RA+ positively selected. Here the CDR3 reads CASSPGQGASYEQYF. CDR3 DNA sequence: TGTGCCAGCTCGCCGGGACAGGGGGCTTCCTACGAGCAGTACTTC.